This T cell receptor (beta chain) was observed in a study of T cells after yellow fever vaccination. Background on the study: For low cell numbers, libraries were made with SMART-Seq v4 Ultra Low Input.

From germline, CDR1 is LGHNT and CDR2 FRNRAP. The V gene lost 3 bases and the J gene lost 10 bases, with 13 bases spanning the gap. This CDR3 has 13 amino acids. Notes on the study in general: Most primary-vaccination clones recurred post-booster (around 95% CD4, roughly 91% CD8).

The table lists this clonotype with a few counts. Its specificity is not known. Making TCR cDNA involved 5'RACE template switching, which added UMIs and a universal primer site. Using its own MiXCR run on the 5' RACE reads, TCRdb lists one record per CDR3 protein. The table includes about 350,000 distinct CDR3 sequences, 11% detected once. The input for sequencing was PBMCs, taken on the day of the first yellow fever vaccination. V and J are TRBV12-5 and TRBJ2-1; a possible D gene is TRBD1 (6 bases). The receptor was derived from a man between 18 and 35 years old who received the YFV17D yellow fever vaccine. Written as DNA, the CDR3 is TGTGCTAGTGGTTTACGCAGGGGTACCGAGCAGTTCTTC. As protein: CASGLRRGTEQFF.